Following are 24 T cell receptor beta chains from one sample sequenced in a study of T cells in tuberculosis. Assay used: immunoSEQ multiplex PCR; TCRdb lists only in-frame clones, some missing. The repertoire holds tens of thousands of clones, roughly nine tenths seen once, with 14% to 15% in the top ten. The sample taken for sequencing was PBMCs. The receptor source for this set is a donor between 10 and 35 years old with latent tuberculosis or without tuberculosis infection.

This chain uses TRBV9 with TRBJ1-1; 9 positions agree with TRBD1. CDR3 length: 15 amino acids. Germline V gene sequence: CDR1 SGDLS, CDR2 YYNGEE. With V trimmed by 5 bases and J by 4 bases, 9 bases remained unmatched. The CDR3, as DNA: TGTGCCAGCAGTCCACAGGGGGCGCGGAGCACTGAAGCTTTCTTT. Protein: CASSPQGARSTEAFF.

This sequence joins TRBV28 and TRBJ1-1, with a possible D match to TRBD1 (5 bases). This CDR3 contains 13 residues. Trimming took off 6 bases at V and 4 bases at J, with 12 bases between the two ends. Germline V gene sequence: CDR1 MDHEN, CDR2 SYDVKM. Here the CDR3 DNA reads TGTGCCAGCAGGGGGGGTGGGAGCACTGAAGCTTTCTTT. Translated: CASRGGGSTEAFF.

The J gene is TRBJ2-5, the V gene TRBV5-1; 8 bases are shared with TRBD2. This CDR3 contains 15 residues. With 4 bases clipped from V and 2 bases from J, the junction kept 7 bases outside the gene matches. Germline values: CDR1 SGHRS, CDR2 YFSETQ. CDR3 DNA: TGCGCCAGCAGCCCCGGACTAGCCCGTCAAGAGACCCAGTACTTC. It encodes CASSPGLARQETQYF.

The chain carries TRBV30 and TRBJ2-6; D not resolved. CDR3 size: 15 residues. CDR1 and CDR2 (germline): GTSNPN, SVGIG (reference sequence). Trimming took off 2 bases at V and 3 bases at J, with 11 bases between the two ends. The CDR3 region is CAWSRPAVGANVLTF. The CDR3 DNA reads as TGTGCCTGGAGTAGACCCGCGGTTGGGGCCAACGTCCTGACTTTC. The full variable domain, its missing parts supplied by reference TRBV30 and TRBJ2-6, is SQTIHQWPATLVQPVGSPLSLECTVEGTSNPNLYWYRQAAGRGLQLLFYSVGIGQISSEVPQNLSASRPQDRQFILSSKKLLLSDSGFYLCAWSRPAVGANVLTFGAGSRLTVL.

The chain combines TRBV27 with TRBJ2-6; unclear D gene. Looked up from germline, CDR1 is MNHEY and CDR2 is SMNVEV (reference sequence). V gave up 2 bases and J gave up 0 bases, with 11 bases separating them. The CDR3 runs to 17 residues. CDR3 bases: TGTGCCAGCAGTTTAAGTCACGGAGACTCTGGGGCCAACGTCCTGACTTTC. It is translated as CASSLSHGDSGANVLTF.

This clone has only one observation. The chain couples TRBV28 to TRBJ2-1; D is unclear. The length of the CDR3 is 12 residues. Germline-derived CDR1 and CDR2 are MDHEN and SYDVKM. V was clipped by 6 bases and J by 1 base, with 4 bases between them. CDR3 amino acids: CASSLSYNEQFF. CDR3 nucleotides: TGTGCCAGCAGCCTATCCTACAATGAGCAGTTCTTC.

This chain links TRBV5-6 with TRBJ1-3; D possibly corresponds to TRBD1 (5 bases). Germline V gene sequence: CDR1 SGHDT, CDR2 YYEEEE. V lost 2 bases and J lost 2, with 8 bases in between. The CDR3 covers 14 residues. The CDR3 spells CASSFPGAGNTIYF. CDR3 nucleotides: TGTGCCAGCAGCTTTCCGGGGGCTGGAAACACCATATATTTT.

In DNA form, the CDR3 reads TGCACCAGCAGCCAAAGGGGTGCGGGACAGGGGGATGAAAAACTGTTTTTT. Protein: CTSSQRGAGQGDEKLFF. The V call is TRBV1, the J call TRBJ1-4; the table's D call TRBD1 went unverified against the DNA. TRBV1 is tagged as a pseudogene. CDR3 length: 17 residues.

The chain links TRBV11-1 to TRBJ2-2, with a tentative D call TRBD1 (7 bases). The ends were cut back, 5 bases at V and 3 bases at J, with 10 bases in the middle. This CDR3 comprises 14 residues. Germline loops: CDR1 SGHAT, CDR2 FQDESV (reference sequence). In DNA, the CDR3 is TGTGCCAGCAGCCGCAGGGGGGACACCGGGGAGCTGTTTTTT. Translated: CASSRRGDTGELFF. Filled out from reference TRBV11-1 and TRBJ2-2, the complete variable domain reads EAEVAQSPRYKITEKSQAVAFWCDPISGHATLYWYRQILGQGPELLVQFQDESVVDDSQLPKDRFSAERLKGVDSTLKIQPAELGDSAMYLCASSRRGDTGELFFGEGSRLTVL.

This clone was detected once. The rearrangement uses TRBV11-2 and TRBJ1-3, with D uncertain. The V gene's germline CDR1 is SGHAT and CDR2 FQNNGV. V shed 7 bases and J shed 4 bases, with 11 bases lying between them. The CDR3 consists of 13 residues. In nucleotides, the CDR3 is TGTGCCAGCACCAAAACTCTAGGAAACACCATATATTTT. Its protein is CASTKTLGNTIYF.

The gene calls are TRBV29-1 and TRBJ1-2; D gene ambiguous. The CDR3 covers 14 residues. Germline V lookup: CDR1 SQVTM, CDR2 ANQGSEA. V lost 3 bases and J 4 bases, leaving 15 bases between the germline ends. Written as DNA, the CDR3 is TGCAGCGTTGAGGACGGAGGGAGGTCCTATGGCTACACCTTC. As protein: CSVEDGGRSYGYTF.

The chain joins TRBV27 to TRBJ2-2, with TRBD2 identical over 8 bases. The CDR3 spans 14 residues. Trimming at V came to 6 bases and at J to 5 bases, leaving 5 bases not matched to a gene. CDR1 and CDR2 from the germline V gene are MNHEY and SMNVEV (reference sequence). CDR3 in DNA: TGTGCCAGCAGCCCCGGGACTAGGACCGGGGAGCTGTTTTTT. Translated, it gives CASSPGTRTGELFF.

This clone has a handful of counts. This chain connects TRBV6-1 to TRBJ1-5; D gene unclear. This CDR3 has 15 amino acids. Trimming stripped 6 bases from V and 2 bases from J, with 14 bases between. Germline V gene sequence: CDR1 MNHNS, CDR2 SASEGT. CDR3 nucleotide sequence: TGTGCCAGCAGGGGCGAACAGCTCGGCAATCAGCCCCAGCATTTT. Protein product: CASRGEQLGNQPQHF.

The chain has TRBV19 and TRBJ2-5, with TRBD1 as a possible D gene (6 bases). The V end lost 7 bases, the J end lost 0 bases, and 15 bases lay between the germline ends. CDR1 is LNHDA and CDR2 is SQIVND in the germline V gene (reference sequence). This CDR3 region has 15 residues. CDR3: CASMPGQGYQETQYF. The CDR3 region has the DNA TGTGCCAGTATGCCGGGGCAGGGGTACCAAGAGACCCAGTACTTC.

The chain is built from TRBV29-1 and TRBJ1-1; no definite D call. Trimming pared 3 bases from V and 4 bases from J, leaving 12 bases between. The CDR3 covers 13 residues. Germline V gene sequence: CDR1 SQVTM, CDR2 ANQGSEA. CDR3 sequence reads: CSVDAVRSTEAFF. The CDR3 coding sequence is TGCAGCGTTGACGCGGTTAGGAGCACTGAAGCTTTCTTT.

This chain joins TRBV5-6 and TRBJ1-2, with a possible D match to TRBD1 (6 bases). This CDR3 has 13 amino acids. V lost 5 bases, J lost 4 bases, and 12 bases lay in between. Germline lookup yields CDR1 SGHDT and CDR2 YYEEEE. CDR3 in amino acids: CASRLGQTYGYTF. The CDR3 bases are TGTGCCAGCAGACTAGGACAGACCTATGGCTACACCTTC.

The genes are TRBV12-5 and TRBJ2-3, with 14 bases matching TRBD2. The CDR3 length is 15 residues. The ends lost 5 bases at V and 4 bases at J; junction bases unmatched: 2. Germline V gives CDR1 LGHNT, CDR2 FRNRAP. The CDR3 here is CASGPGLAGADTQYF. The CDR3 region has the DNA TGTGCTAGTGGTCCGGGACTAGCGGGGGCAGATACGCAGTATTTT.

The gene calls are TRBV27 and TRBJ1-1; 7 bases map to TRBD1. CDR1 and CDR2 (germline): MNHEY, SMNVEV (reference sequence). CDR3 length: 14 residues. V shed 4 bases, J shed 4 bases, and the junction held 6 bases outside the gene matches. The CDR3 nucleotides read TGTGCCAGCAGTTCAAACAGGGGATCCACTGAAGCTTTCTTT. This sequence encodes CASSSNRGSTEAFF.

CDR3 region: CASSLVSGLMDNYGYTF. The CDR3 DNA sequence: TGTGCCAGCAGCTTAGTATCGGGTCTCATGGATAACTATGGCTACACCTTC. The V and J genes are TRBV7-2 and TRBJ1-2; D is uncertain. Germline CDR1 and CDR2: SGHTA and FQGNSA. CDR3 length: 17 amino acids. Trimming removed 1 base at V and 1 base at J, with 16 bases between.

Remarks on this clone: Other nucleotide sequences in the sample specify the same CDR3. V usage is TRBV2 and J usage is TRBJ1-2; 8 bases agree with TRBD1. The CDR3 is 15 residues long. V dropped 4 bases and J dropped 3; count of bases not matched to a gene: 7. CDR1 is SNHLY and CDR2 is FYNNEI in the germline V gene. CDR3 DNA sequence: TGTGCCAGCAGTGCTGGACAGGGTGGCGACTATGGCTACACCTTC. Residues: CASSAGQGGDYGYTF.

The chain couples TRBV5-1 to TRBJ2-7; TRBD2 matches 9 bases. V was pared by 4 bases and J by 1 base, with 9 bases of the junction left unmatched. Germline CDR1 reads SGHRS; CDR2 reads YFSETQ. The CDR3 length is 16 residues. The CDR3 spells CASSPGAGGRSYEQYF. CDR3 DNA: TGCGCCAGCAGCCCTGGAGCGGGGGGTCGTTCCTACGAGCAGTACTTC.

This clone was picked up one time. The chain has TRBV25-1 and TRBJ2-7, with 8 bases fitting TRBD1. This CDR3 comprises 16 residues. Germline V gene lookup returns CDR1 MGHDK and CDR2 SYGVNS. J was trimmed by 2 bases and V by 4 bases; bases with no gene match: 10. The CDR3 nucleotides read TGTGCCAGCAGTGGCCGACAGGGGTCTACCGCCTACGAGCAGTACTTC. This codes for CASSGRQGSTAYEQYF.

V and J are TRBV7-3 and TRBJ2-7, with 7 bases that match TRBD1. The CDR3 covers 13 residues. Unmatched junction bases numbered 6, after V lost 5 bases and J lost 5 bases. Germline V CDR1 and CDR2: SGHTA, FQGTGA. The DNA for the CDR3 is TGTGCCAGCAGCCAAGGGGGCTCGAACGAGCAGTACTTC. It codes for CASSQGGSNEQYF.

The V call is TRBV6-5, the J call TRBJ2-2; possible D gene TRBD1, 6 bases. Trimming shortened V by 7 bases and J by 6 bases, and 15 bases separated the two germline ends. CDR3 length: 14 residues. Germline lookup yields CDR1 MNHEY and CDR2 SVGAGI. CDR3 sequence reads: CASKRNRAAGELFF. The DNA of the CDR3 is TGTGCCAGCAAACGTAACAGGGCTGCCGGGGAGCTGTTTTTT.